This note documents a single T cell receptor beta chain sequence. The CDR3 runs to 14 residues. Per the germline V gene, CDR1 is LGHNT and CDR2 is FRNRAP. The V and J ends lost 5 bases and 5 bases, in that order; junction bases with no gene match: 4. Authors' data handling: Nucleated cell number was recorded as an estimate derived from reference gene primer amplification. Here immunoSEQ multiplex PCR was the method, and the copy in TCRdb shows in-frame clones only, minus some. For V, J and clone size, that table is used; D and trimming come from the DNA. The data hold more than 75,000 clones, with roughly 84% observed a single time. The data stem from a study of blood T cell repertoires in COVID-19. Study background: Specimens from acute and convalescent COVID-19 originated in the United States, Italy and Spain. Sources were T cells, B-cell-depleted T cells, or PBMCs; the material itself was cDNA or gDNA.

This sequence joins TRBV12-5 and TRBJ1-5; 9 bases fit TRBD1. This receptor was taken from a human donor in a cohort sampled during active COVID-19. Sequences were obtained from peripheral blood. The CDR3 nucleotides read TGTGCTAGTGGTCCACAGGGGGCAGATCAGCCCCAGCATTTT. It is translated as CASGPQGADQPQHF.